These 27 T cell receptor beta chains were sequenced from one sample in a study of T cells after yellow fever vaccination. Each CDR3 protein is one row after TCRdb ran MiXCR on the 5' RACE reads. This sample has 550,000 or so distinct CDR3 sequences, with about 19% found just once. The sample consisted of PBMCs, taken 15 days after the yellow fever booster vaccination. These receptors originate from a man younger than 40 who received the YFV17D yellow fever vaccine.

This clonotype was seen at least ten times. The chain recombines TRBV6-5 with TRBJ2-1; no clear D gene. The germline CDR1 and CDR2 sequences are MNHEY and SVGAGI. This CDR3 is built from 11 residues. Trimming stripped 6 bases from V and 9 bases from J, with 9 bases between. The CDR3 sequence is CASSYLGEQFF. CDR3 nucleotides: TGTGCCAGCAGCTACCTGGGTGAGCAGTTCTTC.

The chain joins TRBV9 to TRBJ2-4; D is unclear. There are 16 residues in the CDR3. The V and J ends lost 0 bases and 0 bases respectively, with 10 bases between them. The germline gives CDR1 SGDLS, CDR2 YYNGEE. The CDR3 DNA reads as TGTGCCAGCAGCGTAGAACCAGCTGTAGCCAAAAACATTCAGTACTTC. Residues: CASSVEPAVAKNIQYF.

The rearrangement links TRBV27 to TRBJ2-3, with unresolved D. Germline-derived CDR1 and CDR2 are MNHEY and SMNVEV (reference sequence). The V end lost 4 bases, the J end lost 0 bases, and 8 bases lay between the germline ends. The CDR3 is 14 residues long. The CDR3 DNA reads TGTGCCAGCAGTTGGATCCGTAGCACAGATACGCAGTATTTT. It is translated as CASSWIRSTDTQYF.

This clonotype showed up just once. The gene calls are TRBV3-1 and TRBJ2-1; TRBD2 might be the D (5 bases). Trimming cost V 1 base and J 4 bases, with 8 bases left between them. This CDR3 has 14 amino acids. CDR1 is LGHDT, CDR2 YNNKEL, per germline (reference sequence). CDR3 bases: TGTGCCAGCAGCCAAGCCGACTATTACAATGAGCAGTTCTTC. Its protein is CASSQADYYNEQFF.

In this sample, this clonotype turned up a few times. The chain combines TRBV5-1 with TRBJ2-5; the match to TRBD1 covers 9 bases. This CDR3 has 15 amino acids. V dropped 3 bases and J dropped 4; count of bases not matched to a gene: 7. Looked up from germline, CDR1 is SGHRS and CDR2 is YFSETQ. DNA for the CDR3: TGCGCCAGCAGCTGGGGACAGGGCCTTAGAGAGACCCAGTACTTC. Its translation: CASSWGQGLRETQYF.

This clonotype was recorded a few times. The chain uses TRBV7-9 and TRBJ2-7; no clear D. V gave up 1 base and J gave up 9 bases, with 7 bases separating them. The germline CDR1 and CDR2 sequences are SEHNR and FQNEAQ (reference sequence). This CDR3 has 11 amino acids. The DNA of the CDR3 is TGTGCCAGCAGCTTAGAGGCAGGGCAGTACTTC. Amino acids: CASSLEAGQYF. Full variable domain (missing parts from reference TRBV7-9 and TRBJ2-7): DTGVSQNPRHKITKRGQNVTFRCDPISEHNRLYWYRQTLGQGPEFLTYFQNEAQLEKSRLLSDRFSAERPKGSFSTLEIQRTEQGDSAMYLCASSLEAGQYFGPGTRLTVT.

V usage is TRBV5-1 and J usage is TRBJ2-2; D gene ambiguous. This CDR3 comprises 13 residues. CDR1 SGHRS and CDR2 YFSETQ come from the germline V gene. Trimming shortened V by 2 bases and J by 4 bases, and 6 bases separated the two germline ends. The CDR3 loop reads CASSLSFTGELFF. In nucleotides, the CDR3 is TGCGCCAGCAGCTTATCCTTCACCGGGGAGCTGTTTTTT. Full variable domain (remainder filled in from reference TRBV5-1 and TRBJ2-2): KAGVTQTPRYLIKTRGQQVTLSCSPISGHRSVSWYQQTPGQGLQFLFEYFSETQRNKGNFPGRFSGRQFSNSRSEMNVSTLELGDSALYLCASSLSFTGELFFGEGSRLTVL.

This clonotype was found a few times. V is TRBV29-1 and J is TRBJ1-4; TRBD1 is a possible D gene (5 bases). Germline V CDR1 and CDR2: SQVTM, ANQGSEA. The CDR3 is 13 amino acids. Here the CDR3 DNA reads TGCAGTACTAAAGGGGCGGAAGGAGAAAAACTGTTTTTT. Protein product: CSTKGAEGEKLFF.

This clonotype came up many times. This sequence joins TRBV7-2 and TRBJ1-1, with no clear D. In germline, CDR1 is SGHTA, CDR2 FQGNSA. Trimming pared 2 bases from V and 0 bases from J, leaving 7 bases between. CDR3 length: 14 residues. CDR3 nucleotides: TGTGCCAGCAGCTTAATGCCATTGAACACTGAAGCTTTCTTT. As protein: CASSLMPLNTEAFF.

V usage is TRBV30 and J usage is TRBJ2-1; possible D gene TRBD1, 6 bases. Germline loops: CDR1 GTSNPN, CDR2 SVGIG (reference sequence). Between the trimmed V and J ends, which lost 4 bases and 4 bases, there was a span of 20 bases. The CDR3 has 16 amino acids. The CDR3, as DNA: TGTGCCTGGAACGGCTGGGTAGGGGGAGAATACAATGAGCAGTTCTTC. Translation gives CAWNGWVGGEYNEQFF.

This clonotype was counted a few times. V is TRBV7-2 and J is TRBJ2-1; D is undetermined. The germline V and J ends were trimmed by 5 bases and 0 bases, with 11 bases remaining between them. Germline values: CDR1 SGHTA, CDR2 FQGNSA. The CDR3 runs to 15 residues. The CDR3 DNA is TGTGCCAGCAGCCGCGGACGTGTCTCCTACAATGAGCAGTTCTTC. It specifies CASSRGRVSYNEQFF.

The sample holds a few counts of this clonotype. The chain carries TRBV9 and TRBJ2-7, with 10 bases aligning to TRBD2. This CDR3 is 15 amino acids long. Unmatched junction bases numbered 6, after V lost 2 bases and J lost 4 bases. Germline V gives CDR1 SGDLS, CDR2 YYNGEE. The CDR3 here is CASSVRGTSEYEQYF. In DNA, the CDR3 is TGTGCCAGCAGCGTCCGCGGGACTAGCGAATACGAGCAGTACTTC.

This chain connects TRBV27 to TRBJ2-3; 12 bases match TRBD1. CDR1 and CDR2 from the germline V gene are MNHEY and SMNVEV (reference sequence). This CDR3 has 16 residues. J lost 3 bases, V lost 6 bases, and 7 bases had no gene match. DNA of the CDR3: TGTGCCAGCAGCCCGGGACAGGGGGCTTCTACAGATACGCAGTATTTT. This sequence encodes CASSPGQGASTDTQYF.

This clonotype was counted only a few times. The V and J genes are TRBV20-1 and TRBJ2-7; D is undetermined. Trimming pared 3 bases from V and 4 bases from J, leaving 16 bases between. The CDR3 spans 14 residues. CDR1 and CDR2 (germline): DFQATT, SNEGSKA (reference sequence). CDR3 amino acids: CSARHSSGDYEQYF. The CDR3 DNA reads as TGCAGTGCTAGGCACAGCAGTGGTGATTACGAGCAGTACTTC.

This clonotype has a handful of counts. V and J are TRBV20-1 and TRBJ2-5, with 9 bases fitting TRBD2. The CDR3 sequence is 14 residues long. V was clipped by 6 bases and J by 4 bases; unmatched bases: 9. The germline V gene has CDR1 DFQATT and CDR2 SNEGSKA (reference sequence). The DNA for the CDR3 is TGCAGTGCCACCTCGCTAGCGGGACGAGAGACCCAGTACTTC. Encoded protein: CSATSLAGRETQYF.

In its sample, this clonotype was seen a few times. The chain recombines TRBV5-1 with TRBJ1-1, with D uncertain. V lost 4 bases and J 6 bases, leaving 7 bases between the germline ends. This CDR3 region has 11 residues. Germline CDR1 and CDR2: SGHRS and YFSETQ. This CDR3 is CASSESSEAFF. The DNA of the CDR3 is TGCGCCAGCAGCGAATCGTCTGAAGCTTTCTTT. Supplemented by reference TRBV5-1 and TRBJ1-1, the full variable domain reads KAGVTQTPRYLIKTRGQQVTLSCSPISGHRSVSWYQQTPGQGLQFLFEYFSETQRNKGNFPGRFSGRQFSNSRSEMNVSTLELGDSALYLCASSESSEAFFGQGTRLTVV.

The CDR3 spells CASSYRGSTGYEQYF. The CDR3 nucleotides are TGTGCCAGCAGTTATCGTGGGTCGACAGGCTACGAGCAGTACTTC. The V and J genes are TRBV12-3 or TRBV12-4 and TRBJ2-7, with D maybe TRBD1 (6 bases). The CDR3 runs 15 residues. Trimming removed 4 bases at V and 3 bases at J, with 16 bases between.

There are a few counts of this clonotype. V usage is TRBV6-5 and J usage is TRBJ1-5, with 7 bases lining up with TRBD1. The length of the CDR3 is 14 residues. CDR1 is MNHEY and CDR2 is SVGAGI in the germline V gene. V lost 2 bases and J lost 7; bases outside the gene matches: 5. The CDR3 DNA follows: TGTGCCAGCAGTTACACCAGGGGGGGCCAGCCCCAGCATTTT. This gives the protein CASSYTRGGQPQHF.

Only a few counts were recorded for this clonotype. The J gene is TRBJ2-6, the V gene TRBV18, with D possibly matching TRBD1 (6 bases). CDR3 length: 16 amino acids. CDR1 is KGHSH, CDR2 LQKENI, per germline. Trimming left V 4 bases short and J 1 base short, with 11 bases between. The DNA for the CDR3 is TGTGCCAGCTCACTCTCCAGGGGTTCTGGGGCCAACGTCCTGACTTTC. It is translated as CASSLSRGSGANVLTF.

This clonotype was seen a handful of times. The gene calls are TRBV12-3 or TRBV12-4 and TRBJ2-3, with 13 bases aligning to TRBD2. V was clipped by 4 bases and J by 5 bases; unmatched bases: 6. The CDR3 covers 16 residues. CDR3 bases: TGTGCCAGCAGTTCCACTAGCGGGAGGGCCGGAGATACGCAGTATTTT. Amino acids: CASSSTSGRAGDTQYF.

This clonotype has a handful of counts. The genes are TRBV5-4 and TRBJ2-1, with D unresolved. The CDR3 has 14 residues. V was pared by 4 bases and J by 8 bases, with 16 bases between. Germline V gives CDR1 SGHNT, CDR2 YYREEE (reference sequence). CDR3 region: CASSPVTDSDEQFF. The CDR3 coding sequence is TGTGCCAGCAGCCCCGTGACTGATTCCGATGAGCAGTTCTTC.

This clonotype came up many times. V gene TRBV2 combines with J gene TRBJ2-1; D remains unclear. Germline assignment: CDR1 SNHLY and CDR2 FYNNEI. With 9 bases removed from V and 1 base from J, the gap between germline ends came to 13 bases. The CDR3 extends over 14 amino acids. The CDR3 reads CASRPWGSYNEQFF. In DNA form, the CDR3 reads TGTGCCAGTAGGCCCTGGGGATCCTACAATGAGCAGTTCTTC.

J is TRBJ2-7 and V is TRBV4-3, with a tentative D call TRBD2 (6 bases). Trimming removed 0 bases from V and 6 bases from J, with 18 bases in between. The germline gives CDR1 LGHNA, CDR2 YSLEER. This CDR3 has 16 residues. The CDR3 here is CASSQDSRRGGIEQYF. Written as DNA, the CDR3 is TGCGCCAGCAGCCAAGATTCCAGGCGGGGTGGGATCGAGCAGTACTTC.

A single count supports this clonotype. One end of the junction varies from germline; a read error may be responsible. The rearrangement uses TRBV3-1 and TRBJ2-2, with a weak D call TRBD2 (5 bases). In germline, CDR1 is LGHDT, CDR2 YNNKEL (reference sequence). CDR3 length: 16 residues. CDR3 residues: CASSQAKRSNTGEQFF. Written as DNA, the CDR3 is TGTGCCAGCAGCCAAGCGAAAAGGAGTAACACCGGGGAGCAGTTTTTT.

This clonotype was counted a few times. The chain is built from TRBV5-6 and TRBJ2-2, with 7 bases that match TRBD2. The germline CDR1 and CDR2 sequences are SGHDT and YYEEEE. The CDR3 is 16 amino acids. J lost 3 bases, V lost 3 bases, and 8 bases had no gene match. CDR3 in amino acids: CASSSQLAGDTGELFF. In DNA, the CDR3 is TGTGCCAGCAGCTCCCAGTTGGCGGGAGACACCGGGGAGCTGTTTTTT.

With respect to this clonotype: The junction shows a germline mismatch at one end, possibly a read error. V is TRBV10-3 and J is TRBJ2-1; D may be TRBD2 (6 bases). The CDR3 consists of 12 residues. Germline V gene lookup returns CDR1 ENHRY and CDR2 SYGVKD. The CDR3 reads CAISESTRERFF. CDR3 in DNA: TGTGCCATCAGTGAGTCGACCCGGGAGCGGTTCTTC.

In its sample, this clonotype was seen a few times. This chain links TRBV15 with TRBJ2-7; no clear D gene. Per the germline V gene, CDR1 is LNHNV and CDR2 is YYDKDF (reference sequence). The CDR3 has 14 amino acids. The V gene lost 0 bases and the J gene lost 0 bases, with 6 bases spanning the gap. The CDR3, as DNA: TGTGCCACCAGCAGAGATTGGAGCTCCTACGAGCAGTACTTC. Translated: CATSRDWSSYEQYF.